This T cell receptor beta chain was recovered during a study of blood T cell repertoires in COVID-19. V lost 2 bases and J lost 4; bases outside the gene matches: 13. Germline V gene data show CDR1 as MNHEY and CDR2 as SVGEGT. This CDR3 region has 19 residues. The method was immunoSEQ multiplex PCR; TCRdb's version includes in-frame clones alone and lacks a portion of them. The sample lists about 50,000 clones, about 85% seen once, with about 7% in the top ten. The genes are TRBV6-2 or TRBV6-3 and TRBJ2-2; 10 nucleotides match TRBD2. The clonotype originates from a man aged 70 or older with active COVID-19. Source material: peripheral blood. The chain's CDR3 is CASSYTQAGGPSGTGELFF. The CDR3 coding sequence is TGTGCCAGCAGTTACACACAAGCGGGGGGGCCCTCGGGCACCGGGGAGCTGTTTTTT.